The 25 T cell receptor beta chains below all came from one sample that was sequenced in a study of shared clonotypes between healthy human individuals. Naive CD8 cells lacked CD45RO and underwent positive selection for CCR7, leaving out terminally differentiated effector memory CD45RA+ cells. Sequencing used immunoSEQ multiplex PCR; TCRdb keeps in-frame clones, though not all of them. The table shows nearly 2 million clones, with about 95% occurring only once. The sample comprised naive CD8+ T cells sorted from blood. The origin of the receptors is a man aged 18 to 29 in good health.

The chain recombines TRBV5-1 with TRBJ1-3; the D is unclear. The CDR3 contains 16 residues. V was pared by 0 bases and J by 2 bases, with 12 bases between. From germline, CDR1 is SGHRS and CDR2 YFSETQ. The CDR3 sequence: CASSLGPLTAGNTIYF. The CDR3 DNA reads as TGCGCCAGCAGCTTGGGGCCTCTAACGGCTGGAAACACCATATATTTT.

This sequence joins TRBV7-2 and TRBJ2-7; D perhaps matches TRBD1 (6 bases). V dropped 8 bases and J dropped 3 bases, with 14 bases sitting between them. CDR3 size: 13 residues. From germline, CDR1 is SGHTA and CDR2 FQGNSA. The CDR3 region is CASATGFYYEQYF. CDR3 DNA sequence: TGTGCCAGCGCTACAGGGTTTTACTACGAGCAGTACTTC.

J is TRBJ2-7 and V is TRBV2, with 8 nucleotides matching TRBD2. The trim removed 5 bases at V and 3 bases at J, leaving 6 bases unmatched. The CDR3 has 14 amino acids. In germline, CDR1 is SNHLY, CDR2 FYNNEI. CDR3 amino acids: CASSTGGEGYEQYF. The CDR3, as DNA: TGTGCCAGCAGTACCGGGGGGGAGGGCTACGAGCAGTACTTC.

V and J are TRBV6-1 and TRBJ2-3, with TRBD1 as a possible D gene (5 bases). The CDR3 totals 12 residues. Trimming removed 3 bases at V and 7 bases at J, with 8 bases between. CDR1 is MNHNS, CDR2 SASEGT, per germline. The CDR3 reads CASSEGLNTQYF. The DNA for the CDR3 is TGTGCCAGCAGTGAGGGGCTAAATACGCAGTATTTT.

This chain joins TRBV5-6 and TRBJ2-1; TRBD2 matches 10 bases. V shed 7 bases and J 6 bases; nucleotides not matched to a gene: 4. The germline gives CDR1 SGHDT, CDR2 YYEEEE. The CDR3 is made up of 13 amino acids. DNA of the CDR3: TGTGCCAGCTATAGCGGGAGGAGCAATGAGCAGTTCTTC. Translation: CASYSGRSNEQFF.

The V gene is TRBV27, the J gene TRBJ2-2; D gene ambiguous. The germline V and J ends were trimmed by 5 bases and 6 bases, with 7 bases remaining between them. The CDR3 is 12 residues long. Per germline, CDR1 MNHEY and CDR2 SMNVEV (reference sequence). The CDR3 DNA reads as TGTGCCAGCAGTCCAGGTGCCGGGGAGCTGTTTTTT. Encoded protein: CASSPGAGELFF.

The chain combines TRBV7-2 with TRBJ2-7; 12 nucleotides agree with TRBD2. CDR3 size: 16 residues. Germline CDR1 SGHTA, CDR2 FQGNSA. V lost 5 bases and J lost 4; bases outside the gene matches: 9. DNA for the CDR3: TGTGCCAGCAGCCCCCGACTAGCGGGAGAGTGGTACGAGCAGTACTTC. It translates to CASSPRLAGEWYEQYF. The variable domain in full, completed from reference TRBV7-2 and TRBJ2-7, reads GAGVSQSPSNKVTEKGKDVELRCDPISGHTALYWYRQSLGQGLEFLIYFQGNSAPDKSGLPSDRFSAERTGGSVSTLTIQRTQQEDSAVYLCASSPRLAGEWYEQYFGPGTRLTVT.

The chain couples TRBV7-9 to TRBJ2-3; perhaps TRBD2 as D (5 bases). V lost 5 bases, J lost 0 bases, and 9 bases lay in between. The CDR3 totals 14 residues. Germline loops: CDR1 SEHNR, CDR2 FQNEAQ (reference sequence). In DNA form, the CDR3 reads TGTGCCAGCAGCCCGACTACCAGCACAGATACGCAGTATTTT. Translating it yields CASSPTTSTDTQYF.

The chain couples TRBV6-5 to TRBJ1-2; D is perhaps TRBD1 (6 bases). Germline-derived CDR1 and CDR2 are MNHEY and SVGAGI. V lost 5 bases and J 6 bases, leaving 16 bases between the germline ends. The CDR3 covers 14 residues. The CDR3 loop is CASSPTLGGDGYTF. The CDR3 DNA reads TGTGCCAGCAGTCCCACCTTAGGGGGGGATGGCTACACCTTC.

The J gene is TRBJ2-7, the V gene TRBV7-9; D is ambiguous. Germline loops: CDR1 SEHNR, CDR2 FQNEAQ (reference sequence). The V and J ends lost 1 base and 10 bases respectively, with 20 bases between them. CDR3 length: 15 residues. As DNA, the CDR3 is TGTGCCAGCAGCTTAGACGGTGGATTCCTACGAGGCCAGTACTTC. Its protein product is CASSLDGGFLRGQYF.

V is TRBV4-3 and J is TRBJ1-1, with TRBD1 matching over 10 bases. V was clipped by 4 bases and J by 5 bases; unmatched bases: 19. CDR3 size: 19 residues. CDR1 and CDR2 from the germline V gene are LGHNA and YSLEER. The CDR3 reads CASSPYFDRGQEMWTEAFF. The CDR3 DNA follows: TGCGCCAGCAGCCCTTACTTCGACAGGGGGCAAGAGATGTGGACTGAAGCTTTCTTT.

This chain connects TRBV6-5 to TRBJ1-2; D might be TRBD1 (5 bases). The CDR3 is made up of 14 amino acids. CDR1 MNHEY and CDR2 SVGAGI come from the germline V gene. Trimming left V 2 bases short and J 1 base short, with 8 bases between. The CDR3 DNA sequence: TGTGCCAGCAGTTACGGGGGTGGTAACTATGGCTACACCTTC. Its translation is CASSYGGGNYGYTF.

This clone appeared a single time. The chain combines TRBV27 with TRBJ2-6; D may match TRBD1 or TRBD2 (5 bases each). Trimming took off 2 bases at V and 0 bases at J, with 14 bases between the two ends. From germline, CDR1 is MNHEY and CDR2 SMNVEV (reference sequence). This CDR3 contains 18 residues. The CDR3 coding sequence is TGTGCCAGCAGTTTAGTCTTCGAGGGGATCTCTGGGGCCAACGTCCTGACTTTC. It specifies CASSLVFEGISGANVLTF.

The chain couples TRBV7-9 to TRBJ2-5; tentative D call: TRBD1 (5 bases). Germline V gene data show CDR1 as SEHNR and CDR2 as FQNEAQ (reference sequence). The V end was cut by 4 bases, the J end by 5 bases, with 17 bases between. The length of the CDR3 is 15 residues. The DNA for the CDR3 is TGTGCCAGCAGCTCCAAAATGGAACCAGGGGAGACCCAGTACTTC. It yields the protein CASSSKMEPGETQYF.

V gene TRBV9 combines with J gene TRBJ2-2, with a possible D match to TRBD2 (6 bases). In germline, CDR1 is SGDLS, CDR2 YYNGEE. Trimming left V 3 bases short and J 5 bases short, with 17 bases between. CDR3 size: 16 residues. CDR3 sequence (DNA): TGTGCCAGCAGCGGCCCGGAGGGCCGGAAAACCGGGGAGCTGTTTTTT. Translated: CASSGPEGRKTGELFF.

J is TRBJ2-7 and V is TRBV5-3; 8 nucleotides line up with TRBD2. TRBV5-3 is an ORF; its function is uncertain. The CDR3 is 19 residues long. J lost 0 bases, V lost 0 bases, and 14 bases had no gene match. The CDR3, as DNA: TGTGCCAGAAGCTTGGCCGGGGGTAGCGGGGTCCTAAGCTCCTACGAGCAGTACTTC. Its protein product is CARSLAGGSGVLSSYEQYF.

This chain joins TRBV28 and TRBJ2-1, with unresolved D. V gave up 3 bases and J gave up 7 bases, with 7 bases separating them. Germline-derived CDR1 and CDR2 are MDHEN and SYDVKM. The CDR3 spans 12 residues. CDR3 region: CASSFSKNEQFF. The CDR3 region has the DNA TGTGCCAGCAGTTTTAGTAAGAATGAGCAGTTCTTC.

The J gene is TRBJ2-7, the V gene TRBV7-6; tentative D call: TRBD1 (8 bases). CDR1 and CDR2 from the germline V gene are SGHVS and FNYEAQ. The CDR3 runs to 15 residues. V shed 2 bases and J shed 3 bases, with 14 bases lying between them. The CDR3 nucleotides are TGTGCCAGCAGCTTATATCACAGGGGGGGCTACGAGCAGTACTTC. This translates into CASSLYHRGGYEQYF.

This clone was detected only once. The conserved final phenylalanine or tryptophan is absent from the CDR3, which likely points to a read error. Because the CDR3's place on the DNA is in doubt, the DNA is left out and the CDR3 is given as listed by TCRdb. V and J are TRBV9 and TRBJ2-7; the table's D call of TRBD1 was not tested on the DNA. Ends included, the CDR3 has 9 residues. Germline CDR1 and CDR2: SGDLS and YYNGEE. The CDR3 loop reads CASSPNRSP.

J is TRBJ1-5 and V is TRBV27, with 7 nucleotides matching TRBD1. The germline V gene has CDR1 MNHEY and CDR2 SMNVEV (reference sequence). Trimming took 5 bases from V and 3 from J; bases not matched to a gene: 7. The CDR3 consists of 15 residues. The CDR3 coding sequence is TGTGCCAGCAGTACTGGGACAGCTTACAATCAGCCCCAGCATTTT. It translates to CASSTGTAYNQPQHF.

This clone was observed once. The CDR3 sequence: CASSDLPWSYGYTF. In DNA form, the CDR3 reads TGCGCCAGCAGTGACCTACCTTGGAGCTATGGCTACACCTTC. V usage is TRBV10-2 and J usage is TRBJ1-2; D is unclear. CDR3 length: 14 amino acids. The V and J ends lost 3 bases and 4 bases respectively, with 12 bases between them. Looked up from germline, CDR1 is WSHSY and CDR2 is SAAADI.

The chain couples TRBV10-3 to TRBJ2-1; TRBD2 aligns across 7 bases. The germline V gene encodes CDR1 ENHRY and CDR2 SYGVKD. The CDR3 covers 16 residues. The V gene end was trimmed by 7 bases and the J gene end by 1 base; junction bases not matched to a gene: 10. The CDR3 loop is CAITAEVSGSYNEQFF. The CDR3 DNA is TGTGCCATCACCGCCGAGGTTAGCGGGTCCTACAATGAGCAGTTCTTC.

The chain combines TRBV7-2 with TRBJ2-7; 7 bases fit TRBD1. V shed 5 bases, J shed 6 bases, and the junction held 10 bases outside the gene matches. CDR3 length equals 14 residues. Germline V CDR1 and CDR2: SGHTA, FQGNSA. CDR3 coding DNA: TGTGCCAGCAGCCGCCTAGCTACAGGGGTCGAGCAGTACTTC. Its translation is CASSRLATGVEQYF.

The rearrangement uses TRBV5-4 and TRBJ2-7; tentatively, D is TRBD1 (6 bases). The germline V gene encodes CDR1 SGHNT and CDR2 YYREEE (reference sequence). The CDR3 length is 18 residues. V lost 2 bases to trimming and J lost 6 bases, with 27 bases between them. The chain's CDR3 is CASSFRGTLNARDLEQYF. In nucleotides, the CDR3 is TGTGCCAGCAGCTTCAGAGGGACACTTAACGCCCGGGACCTCGAGCAGTACTTC.

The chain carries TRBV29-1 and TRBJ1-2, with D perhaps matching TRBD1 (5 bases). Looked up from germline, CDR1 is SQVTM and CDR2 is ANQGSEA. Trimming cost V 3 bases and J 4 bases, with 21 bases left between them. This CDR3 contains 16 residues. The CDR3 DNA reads TGCAGCGTTGAGGGATACAGGACCAACACGGGCTATGGCTACACCTTC. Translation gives CSVEGYRTNTGYGYTF.